The 6 T cell receptor beta chains below all came from one sample that was sequenced in a study of cytomegalovirus exposure and HLA in healthy donors. The data were produced by immunoSEQ multiplex PCR, yet TCRdb's version contains in-frame clones alone and is incomplete. The sample holds about 120,000 clones; more than 75% are singletons and the top ten take about 2%. Input material: PBMCs. These receptors were obtained from a woman aged 25 to 39 in good health and CMV-seronegative.

This chain uses TRBV9 with TRBJ2-7; 8 bases agree with TRBD1. Germline loops: CDR1 SGDLS, CDR2 YYNGEE. This CDR3 spans 15 amino acids. V lost 0 bases and J lost 2; bases outside the gene matches: 4. The CDR3 DNA is TGTGCCAGCAGCGTAGGACAGGGGAGCCCCTACGAGCAGTACTTC. It specifies CASSVGQGSPYEQYF.

The chain carries TRBV5-1 and TRBJ1-5; D remains ambiguous. The CDR3 runs 15 residues. The V gene lost 4 bases and the J gene lost 2 bases, with 13 bases spanning the gap. Germline lookup yields CDR1 SGHRS and CDR2 YFSETQ. The CDR3 spells CASSLDYRGNQPQHF. The CDR3 DNA reads as TGCGCCAGCAGCCTGGATTACCGAGGCAATCAGCCCCAGCATTTT.

This chain uses TRBV14 with TRBJ1-6; 8 bases agree with TRBD1. Trimming cost V 2 bases and J 7 bases; bases outside gene matches: 7. This CDR3 has 16 residues. The germline gives CDR1 SGHDN, CDR2 FVKESK. CDR3 in amino acids: CASSQYQGAGNSPLHF. CDR3 sequence (DNA): TGTGCCAGCAGCCAATATCAGGGGGCAGGGAATTCACCCCTCCACTTT.

The CDR3 nucleotides read TGTGCCAGTAGTATAGTCGGGACACTTGATGGCTACACCTTC. Translated, it gives CASSIVGTLDGYTF. J is TRBJ1-2 and V is TRBV19; maybe TRBD1 (6 bases). Trimming removed 1 base at V and 6 bases at J, with 12 bases between. The CDR3 is made up of 14 amino acids. Germline V gives CDR1 LNHDA, CDR2 SQIVND (reference sequence).

This clone was seen a single time. The rearrangement links TRBV5-4 to TRBJ1-2; 7 bases align to TRBD1. V trimming: 5 bases; J trimming: 1 base; junction bases outside the gene matches: 5. Germline lookup yields CDR1 SGHNT and CDR2 YYREEE (reference sequence). The CDR3 extends over 14 amino acids. The CDR3 loop reads CASRVDRLNYGYTF. CDR3 nucleotide sequence: TGTGCCAGCAGAGTGGACAGGCTTAACTATGGCTACACCTTC.

In this sample, this clone turned up a few times. This sequence joins TRBV7-2 and TRBJ2-6, with D perhaps matching TRBD1 (6 bases). Germline CDR1 is SGHTA and CDR2 is FQGNSA. Between the trimmed V and J ends, which lost 5 bases and 0 bases, there was a span of 17 bases. This CDR3 is 18 amino acids long. CDR3 coding DNA: TGTGCCAGCAGCCCCCACAGGGCTTTAGTCTCTGGGGCCAACGTCCTGACTTTC. Protein product: CASSPHRALVSGANVLTF. Using reference TRBV7-2 and TRBJ2-6 for the parts outside the CDR3, the full variable domain is GAGVSQSPSNKVTEKGKDVELRCDPISGHTALYWYRQSLGQGLEFLIYFQGNSAPDKSGLPSDRFSAERTGGSVSTLTIQRTQQEDSAVYLCASSPHRALVSGANVLTFGAGSRLTVL.